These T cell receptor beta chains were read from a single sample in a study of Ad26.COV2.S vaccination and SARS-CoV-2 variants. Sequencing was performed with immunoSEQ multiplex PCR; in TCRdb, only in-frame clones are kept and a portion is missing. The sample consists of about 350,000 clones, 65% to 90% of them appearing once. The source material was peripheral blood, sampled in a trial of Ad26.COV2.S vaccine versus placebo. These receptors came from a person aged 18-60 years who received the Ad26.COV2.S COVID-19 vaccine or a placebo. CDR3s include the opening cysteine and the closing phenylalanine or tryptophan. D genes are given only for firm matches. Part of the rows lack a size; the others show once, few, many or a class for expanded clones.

CDR3: CSASPHYEQFF
DNA: TGCAGTGCTAGCCCCCATTATGAGCAGTTCTTC
size: .
D: .
J: TRBJ2-1
V: TRBV20-1

CDR3: CASSNTIDGDYGYTF
DNA: TGTGCCAGCAGCAACACGATCGACGGTGACTATGGCTACACCTTC
size: .
D: .
J: TRBJ1-2
V: TRBV6-2/TRBV6-3

CDR3: CASSIGAVPHNEQFF
DNA: TGTGCCAGTAGTATTGGGGCAGTTCCCCACAATGAGCAGTTCTTC
size: .
D: .
J: TRBJ2-1
V: TRBV19

CDR3: CAWGPGNEKLFF
DNA: TGTGCCTGGGGGCCAGGGAATGAAAAACTGTTTTTT
size: .
D: .
J: TRBJ1-4
V: TRBV30

CDR3: CASSTQGDQPQHF
DNA: TGTGCCAGTAGTACTCAGGGGGATCAGCCCCAGCATTTT
size: .
D: TRBD1
J: TRBJ1-5
V: TRBV19

CDR3: CASSETWVNYGYTF
DNA: TGTGCCAGCAGCGAAACATGGGTTAACTATGGCTACACCTTC
size: .
D: .
J: TRBJ1-2
V: TRBV2

CDR3: CASSQGETNSPLHF
DNA: TGTGCCAGCAGCCAAGGGGAGACTAATTCACCCCTCCACTTT
size: .
D: .
J: TRBJ1-6
V: TRBV3-1/TRBV3-2

CDR3: CASSQDRSHSYNEQFF
DNA: TGCGCCAGCAGCCAAGATCGAAGCCACTCCTACAATGAGCAGTTCTTC
size: .
D: .
J: TRBJ2-1
V: TRBV4-3

CDR3: CASSYSISRGDGYTF
DNA: TGTGCCAGCAGTTACTCGATTAGCAGGGGAGATGGCTACACCTTC
size: .
D: .
J: TRBJ1-2
V: TRBV6-5

CDR3: CAIEIRDRYNQPQHF
DNA: TGTGCCATCGAAATCCGGGACAGGTACAATCAGCCCCAGCATTTT
size: .
D: TRBD1
J: TRBJ1-5
V: TRBV10-3

CDR3: CSASGLAGGPYNEQFF
DNA: TGCAGTGCCAGTGGACTAGCGGGGGGGCCTTACAATGAGCAGTTCTTC
size: .
D: TRBD2
J: TRBJ2-1
V: TRBV20-1

CDR3: CASSPPGRAETQYF
DNA: TGTGCCAGCTCACCACCGGGGCGCGCCGAGACCCAGTACTTC
size: .
D: .
J: TRBJ2-5
V: TRBV18

CDR3: CASSFGGVADTQYF
DNA: TGTGCCAGCAGCTTTGGGGGTGTCGCAGATACGCAGTATTTT
size: .
D: .
J: TRBJ2-3
V: TRBV7-9

CDR3: CASSVAGGPLDEQYF
DNA: TGTGCCAGCAGCGTGGCGGGAGGGCCGCTGGACGAGCAGTACTTC
size: .
D: TRBD2
J: TRBJ2-7
V: TRBV9

CDR3: CASSEAGRGSWTGELFF
DNA: TGTGCCAGCAGTGAAGCCGGCAGGGGGTCGTGGACCGGGGAGCTGTTTTTT
size: .
D: TRBD1
J: TRBJ2-2
V: TRBV2

CDR3: CASSPQERGGEKLFF
DNA: TGTGCCAGCTCACCCCAGGAGAGGGGGGGAGAAAAACTGTTTTTT
size: .
D: .
J: TRBJ1-4
V: TRBV18

CDR3: CASSQEGGDTYGYTF
DNA: TGCGCCAGCAGTCAGGAAGGGGGTGATACCTATGGCTACACCTTC
size: .
D: .
J: TRBJ1-2
V: TRBV10-2

CDR3: CASSRSANSGANVLTF
DNA: TGTGCCAGCAGCCGGTCAGCCAACTCTGGGGCCAACGTCCTGACTTTC
size: .
D: .
J: TRBJ2-6
V: TRBV3-1/TRBV3-2

CDR3: CASSPGIEYGYTF
DNA: TGTGCCAGCTCACCAGGGATTGAATATGGCTACACCTTC
size: .
D: .
J: TRBJ1-2
V: TRBV18

CDR3: CASSLGLAGALPYEQYF
DNA: TGTGCCAGCAGTTTGGGTCTAGCGGGGGCACTCCCCTACGAGCAGTACTTC
size: .
D: TRBD2
J: TRBJ2-7
V: TRBV28

CDR3: CASSMEEAPKNIQYF
DNA: TGTGCCAGTAGTATGGAGGAAGCACCCAAAAACATTCAGTACTTC
size: once
D: .
J: TRBJ2-4
V: TRBV19

CDR3: CASTPGLAGRDTQYF
DNA: TGTGCCAGCACCCCCGGACTAGCGGGTAGAGATACGCAGTATTTT
size: .
D: TRBD2
J: TRBJ2-3
V: TRBV6-2/TRBV6-3

CDR3: CASTRQLSGANVLTF
DNA: TGTGCCAGCACCCGACAGCTCTCTGGGGCCAACGTCCTGACTTTC
size: .
D: .
J: TRBJ2-6
V: TRBV2

CDR3: CATSDLSGSGHNEQFF
DNA: TGTGCCACCAGTGACCTCAGCGGGAGTGGCCACAATGAGCAGTTCTTC
size: .
D: TRBD2
J: TRBJ2-1
V: TRBV24-1

CDR3: CASSLVAGEGNTQYF
DNA: TGTGCCAGCAGCTTAGTGGCAGGGGAAGGGAATACGCAGTATTTT
size: once
D: .
J: TRBJ2-3
V: TRBV11-3

CDR3: CAISSQPFQETQYF
DNA: TGTGCCATCAGTTCCCAGCCCTTCCAAGAGACCCAGTACTTC
size: .
D: .
J: TRBJ2-5
V: TRBV10-3

CDR3: CASSSPGQGTADTQYF
DNA: TGTGCCAGCAGCTCGCCGGGACAGGGGACGGCAGATACGCAGTATTTT
size: .
D: TRBD1
J: TRBJ2-3
V: TRBV5-6

CDR3: CASGLKAFTYNEQFF
DNA: TGTGCTAGTGGTTTGAAGGCTTTTACCTACAATGAGCAGTTCTTC
size: .
D: .
J: TRBJ2-1
V: TRBV12-5

CDR3: CASSLGTTRKLFF
DNA: TGTGCCAGCAGCTTAGGGACAACCCGAAAACTGTTTTTT
size: .
D: .
J: TRBJ1-4
V: TRBV7-2

CDR3: CSVEVELLPPGELFF
DNA: TGCAGCGTTGAGGTTGAGTTACTACCCCCCGGGGAGCTGTTTTTT
size: .
D: .
J: TRBJ2-2
V: TRBV29-1

CDR3: CAISAGSGMATNEKLFF
DNA: TGTGCCATCAGTGCTGGGTCAGGGATGGCAACTAATGAAAAACTGTTTTTT
size: few
D: .
J: TRBJ1-4
V: TRBV10-3

CDR3: CATSDSGRRGNQPQHF
DNA: TGTGCCACCAGTGATTCAGGGAGACGAGGCAATCAGCCCCAGCATTTT
size: .
D: .
J: TRBJ1-5
V: TRBV24-1

CDR3: CASSDLGRDRAYGYTF
DNA: TGTGCCAGCAGCGATCTTGGACGGGACAGGGCCTATGGCTACACCTTC
size: .
D: TRBD1
J: TRBJ1-2
V: TRBV11-2

CDR3: CASSLSRGGTEAFF
DNA: TGCGCCAGCAGCTTGTCCAGAGGGGGGACTGAAGCTTTCTTT
size: .
D: .
J: TRBJ1-1
V: TRBV4-3

CDR3: CASSLSHGQGWENQPQHF
DNA: TGTGCCAGCAGCTTAAGTCACGGACAGGGGTGGGAAAATCAGCCCCAGCATTTT
size: .
D: TRBD1
J: TRBJ1-5
V: TRBV7-9

CDR3: CASSLPVNSPLHF
DNA: TGTGCCAGCAGCTTACCGGTGAATTCACCCCTCCACTTT
size: few
D: .
J: TRBJ1-6
V: TRBV7-3

CDR3: CASRRDRGRTGGYTF
DNA: TGTGCCAGCAGGAGGGACAGGGGGCGAACGGGAGGCTACACCTTC
size: few
D: TRBD1
J: TRBJ1-2
V: TRBV7-2

CDR3: CASSQATEETQYF
DNA: TGCGCCAGCAGCCAAGCCACAGAAGAGACCCAGTACTTC
size: .
D: .
J: TRBJ2-5
V: TRBV4-1

CDR3: CAWSVDTVRYTQYF
DNA: TGTGCCTGGAGTGTAGACACTGTGAGATATACGCAGTATTTT
size: once
D: .
J: TRBJ2-3
V: TRBV30

CDR3: CASNNEQYF
DNA: TGTGCCAGCAACAACGAGCAGTACTTC
size: .
D: .
J: TRBJ2-7
V: TRBV21-1

CDR3: CASRAGGQGAGEQFF
DNA: TGTGCCAGCAGAGCGGGGGGACAGGGGGCTGGGGAGCAGTTCTTC
size: .
D: TRBD1
J: TRBJ2-1
V: TRBV5-4

CDR3: CAAKNTEAFF
DNA: TGTGCGGCCAAGAACACTGAAGCTTTCTTT
size: .
D: .
J: TRBJ1-1
V: TRBV28

CDR3: CASSRDFEGDIQYF
DNA: TGTGCCAGCAGCCGGGACTTTGAAGGAGACATTCAGTACTTC
size: .
D: .
J: TRBJ2-4
V: TRBV6-5

CDR3: CSASLAAYNEQFF
DNA: TGCAGTGCTAGTCTAGCGGCGTACAATGAGCAGTTCTTC
size: .
D: TRBD2
J: TRBJ2-1
V: TRBV20-1

CDR3: CASSQKEVDTQYF
DNA: TGCGCCAGCAGCCAGAAGGAGGTAGATACGCAGTATTTT
size: .
D: .
J: TRBJ2-3
V: TRBV4-3

CDR3: CASSLASSVNYGYTF
DNA: TGTGCCAGCAGCTTAGCCTCTTCCGTTAACTATGGCTACACCTTC
size: many
D: .
J: TRBJ1-2
V: TRBV7-9

CDR3: CAWTQSSYGYTF
DNA: TGTGCCTGGACCCAATCGAGCTATGGCTACACCTTC
size: .
D: .
J: TRBJ1-2
V: TRBV30

CDR3: CASSLAGVDTGELFF
DNA: TGCGCCAGCAGCTTGGCGGGGGTCGACACCGGGGAGCTGTTTTTT
size: .
D: .
J: TRBJ2-2
V: TRBV5-1

CDR3: CASSWVTGRERSDEQFF
DNA: TGTGCCAGCAGTTGGGTGACCGGGCGGGAGCGCAGCGATGAGCAGTTCTTC
size: .
D: TRBD2
J: TRBJ2-1
V: TRBV28

CDR3: CASSYMYGGASNEQFF
DNA: TGTGCCAGCAGTTATATGTACGGGGGGGCTTCGAATGAGCAGTTCTTC
size: .
D: TRBD2
J: TRBJ2-1
V: TRBV6-2/TRBV6-3